The text below deals with one TCR beta chain. The entry originates in a study of somatic mutations in cytotoxic T cells in rheumatoid arthritis. Study details: Certain T-cell populations stained with V beta antibodies were FACS-sorted to nearly 100% purity, and V beta1+ cells were TCRB-sequenced.

The V end lost 0 bases, the J end lost 1 base, and 14 bases lay between the germline ends. Germline V gives CDR1 MGHRA, CDR2 YSYEKL. The CDR3 is 17 amino acids. Assay used: immunoSEQ multiplex PCR; TCRdb lists only in-frame clones, some missing. The sample has some 16,000 clones, approximately 75% seen once. The sequence came from an adult with rheumatoid arthritis. The sample comprised CD8+ T cells sorted from blood. V and J are TRBV4-1 and TRBJ2-3, with D perhaps matching TRBD2 (6 bases). CDR3 sequence: CASSQEKRAVGTDTQYF. CDR3 bases: TGCGCCAGCAGCCAAGAAAAGCGGGCTGTGGGCACAGATACGCAGTATTTT.